Shown below are 26 T cell receptor beta chains from a single sample sequenced in a study of blood T cell repertoires in COVID-19. Libraries were prepared by immunoSEQ multiplex PCR; TCRdb keeps only in-frame clonotypes and omits some of them. The sample includes 300,000 to 450,000 clones, 85% to 90% of them seen just once. The sample was PBMCs or T cells enriched from blood (not recorded which). Receptors originate from a man aged 18 to 29 who had recovered from COVID-19.

V and J are TRBV5-1 and TRBJ2-1; D possibly corresponds to TRBD2 (7 bases). The CDR3 loop spans 17 amino acids. Looked up from germline, CDR1 is SGHRS and CDR2 is YFSETQ. V shed 0 bases and J shed 4 bases, with 17 bases lying between them. The CDR3 DNA reads as TGCGCCAGCAGCTTGGCCCCGGCGGGGGCCTCATACAATGAGCAGTTCTTC. It is translated as CASSLAPAGASYNEQFF.

V usage is TRBV4-2 and J usage is TRBJ2-1; TRBD2 matches at 8 bases. CDR3 length: 15 residues. Germline V gene data show CDR1 as LGHNA and CDR2 as YNFKEQ. Losses at the gene ends were 2 bases for V and 6 bases for J; bases not matched to a gene: 6. CDR3 nucleotide sequence: TGTGCCAGCAGCCAATTCACTAGCGGCCCCAATGAGCAGTTCTTC. It translates to CASSQFTSGPNEQFF.

V and J are TRBV5-4 and TRBJ2-7; unclear D gene. V was cut by 4 bases and J by 5 bases, with 13 bases left in between. This CDR3 contains 13 residues. CDR1 is SGHNT and CDR2 is YYREEE in the germline V gene (reference sequence). The CDR3 here is CASSLVEKNEQYF. CDR3 nucleotides: TGTGCCAGCAGCCTAGTTGAAAAGAACGAGCAGTACTTC.

The chain carries TRBV7-6 and TRBJ2-2; TRBD1 aligns across 8 bases. V lost 5 bases to trimming and J lost 2 bases; unmatched junction nucleotides: 13. From germline, CDR1 is SGHVS and CDR2 FNYEAQ. There are 18 residues in the CDR3. CDR3 nucleotides: TGTGCCAGCAGCGGTCCAAGAGACAGGGGCGTTAACACCGGGGAGCTGTTTTTT. Its protein is CASSGPRDRGVNTGELFF.

The sample holds a few counts of this clone. This sequence joins TRBV7-9 and TRBJ1-2, with no clear D. CDR3 length: 16 residues. Germline lookup yields CDR1 SEHNR and CDR2 FQNEAQ (reference sequence). Between the trimmed V and J ends, which lost 3 bases and 4 bases, there was a span of 18 bases. Here the CDR3 DNA reads TGTGCCAGCAGCTTTCTAGAACAGCGGGCTTTCTATGGCTACACCTTC. Amino acid sequence: CASSFLEQRAFYGYTF.

DNA for the CDR3: TGTGCCAGCAGTTCTAGGGACAGATCGAACACCGGGGAGCTGTTTTTT. It is translated as CASSSRDRSNTGELFF. The chain links TRBV7-9 to TRBJ2-2, with 7 bases identical to TRBD1. CDR1 SEHNR and CDR2 FQNEAQ come from the germline V gene (reference sequence). With 6 bases clipped from V and 0 bases from J, the junction kept 7 bases outside the gene matches. The CDR3 covers 16 residues.

In this sample, this clone turned up once. The rearrangement uses TRBV19 and TRBJ2-3, with 7 bases fitting TRBD2. After removal of 7 bases from V and 5 bases from J, the junction contained 15 bases not matched to a gene. The CDR3 totals 16 residues. Germline values: CDR1 LNHDA, CDR2 SQIVND (reference sequence). In DNA, the CDR3 is TGTGCCAGTACCCCGGGGGGAGCGGAGAAAGGAGATACGCAGTATTTT. Protein sequence: CASTPGGAEKGDTQYF. The variable domain in full, with the rest retrieved from reference TRBV19 and TRBJ2-3, is DGGITQSPKYLFRKEGQNVTLSCEQNLNHDAMYWYRQDPGQGLRLIYYSQIVNDFQKGDIAEGYSVSREKKESFPLTVTSAQKNPTAFYLCASTPGGAEKGDTQYFGPGTRLTVL.

The chain recombines TRBV27 with TRBJ2-7; the D gene is possibly TRBD1 (7 bases). CDR3 length: 14 residues. Trimming left V 10 bases short and J 1 base short, with 17 bases between. CDR1 and CDR2 from the germline V gene are MNHEY and SMNVEV (reference sequence). The CDR3 reads CATRRGQGSYEQYF. The CDR3 coding sequence is TGTGCCACAAGGAGGGGGCAGGGTTCCTACGAGCAGTACTTC.

The chain has TRBV30 and TRBJ2-1; perhaps TRBD2 as D (6 bases). This CDR3 has 15 residues. CDR1 GTSNPN and CDR2 SVGIG come from the germline V gene (reference sequence). V was shortened by 4 bases and J by 4 bases, with 17 bases between the two germline ends. The DNA of the CDR3 is TGTGCCTGGAACTCTGGAGGGTTCTTATACAATGAGCAGTTCTTC. It is translated as CAWNSGGFLYNEQFF.

A single count supports this clone. This chain uses TRBV7-8 with TRBJ1-2, with D perhaps matching TRBD1 (6 bases). Germline V gene data show CDR1 as SGHVS and CDR2 as FQNEAQ. The ends were cut back, 4 bases at V and 3 bases at J, with 18 bases in the middle. The CDR3 length is 16 residues. CDR3 DNA: TGTGCCAGCAGCTCTCTGACAGGACCAAAGGACTATGGCTACACCTTC. This encodes CASSSLTGPKDYGYTF.

This clone was found once. J is TRBJ1-6 and V is TRBV12-3 or TRBV12-4; weak D call: TRBD1 (5 bases). V lost 5 bases to trimming and J lost 8 bases, with 10 bases between them. CDR3 length: 13 residues. CDR3 coding DNA: TGTGCCAGCAGTCCGGGGGGATATTCACCCCTCCACTTT. Translating it yields CASSPGGYSPLHF.

There are a few counts of this clone. This chain uses TRBV4-1 with TRBJ2-7, with 8 bases aligning to TRBD2. The CDR3 has 18 residues. V trimming: 0 bases; J trimming: 0 bases; junction bases outside the gene matches: 10. Germline CDR1 and CDR2: MGHRA and YSYEKL. DNA for the CDR3: TGCGCCAGCAGCCAAGAGGAGAGCGGGGGCCCTATCTCCTACGAGCAGTACTTC. Residues: CASSQEESGGPISYEQYF.

The rearrangement uses TRBV20-1 and TRBJ2-4; D is unresolved. With 4 bases removed from V and 5 bases from J, the gap between germline ends came to 6 bases. This CDR3 has 11 amino acids. Germline V lookup: CDR1 DFQATT, CDR2 SNEGSKA (reference sequence). This CDR3 reads CSANSENIQYF. Written as DNA, the CDR3 is TGCAGTGCTAACTCCGAAAACATTCAGTACTTC.

The chain carries TRBV7-2 and TRBJ2-1, with D possibly being TRBD2 (6 bases). Trimming removed 6 bases at V and 0 bases at J, with 18 bases between. The germline gives CDR1 SGHTA, CDR2 FQGNSA. CDR3 length equals 17 residues. The CDR3 DNA reads as TGTGCCAGCAGAGGTCCTTCGCGGGGAACCTCCTACAATGAGCAGTTCTTC. Translation: CASRGPSRGTSYNEQFF.

The chain has TRBV10-3 and TRBJ2-2, with TRBD2 identical over 7 bases. Germline V lookup: CDR1 ENHRY, CDR2 SYGVKD. This CDR3 is built from 16 residues. The V segment lost 4 bases and the J segment 2 bases; nucleotides outside the gene matches: 7. CDR3 region: CAISVGLVKNTGELFF. In nucleotides, the CDR3 is TGTGCCATCAGTGTAGGACTAGTGAAAAACACCGGGGAGCTGTTTTTT.

The chain recombines TRBV4-1 with TRBJ1-4, with 9 bases that match TRBD1. The CDR3 runs 14 residues. The germline V gene has CDR1 MGHRA and CDR2 YSYEKL. With V trimmed by 1 base and J by 6 bases, 0 bases remained unmatched. CDR3 sequence: CASSQGTGDEKLFF. CDR3 in DNA: TGCGCCAGCAGCCAAGGGACAGGGGATGAAAAACTGTTTTTT.

This chain uses TRBV6-5 with TRBJ1-6, with D possibly matching TRBD1 (6 bases). The CDR3 covers 11 residues. Trimming took off 6 bases at V and 12 bases at J, with 9 bases between the two ends. CDR1 is MNHEY and CDR2 is SVGAGI in the germline V gene. Written as DNA, the CDR3 is TGTGCCAGCAGCCACAGGGAACCCCTCCACTTT. It codes for CASSHREPLHF.

The chain links TRBV9 to TRBJ1-1, with a possible D match to TRBD1 (6 bases). V was pared by 0 bases and J by 4 bases, with 13 bases between. This CDR3 has 15 residues. Germline V CDR1 and CDR2: SGDLS, YYNGEE. The CDR3 sequence: CASSVGNRDATEAFF. The CDR3 DNA reads as TGTGCCAGCAGCGTAGGTAACAGGGATGCCACTGAAGCTTTCTTT.

The CDR3: CASSPPWGNTGELFF. The CDR3 nucleotides read TGTGCCAGCAGCCCGCCCTGGGGCAACACCGGGGAGCTGTTTTTT. This chain joins TRBV7-2 and TRBJ2-2, with a weak D call TRBD1 (5 bases). The length of the CDR3 is 15 residues. V was clipped by 5 bases and J by 2 bases, with 12 bases between them. CDR1 is SGHTA, CDR2 FQGNSA, per germline.

There are a few counts of this clone. This chain uses TRBV6-4 with TRBJ1-6; 7 positions match TRBD1. The V and J ends lost 2 bases and 10 bases, in that order; junction bases with no gene match: 2. The CDR3 totals 13 residues. Per germline, CDR1 MRHNA and CDR2 SNTAGT. The CDR3 DNA is TGTGCCAGCAGTGACGACAGGGACTCACCCCTCCACTTT. This encodes CASSDDRDSPLHF.

This clone has just one count. J is TRBJ2-1 and V is TRBV28, with 14 bases matching TRBD2. The trim removed 5 bases at V and 7 bases at J, leaving 7 bases unmatched. Germline CDR1 MDHEN, CDR2 SYDVKM. The CDR3 covers 16 residues. Here the CDR3 DNA reads TGTGCCAGCAGTCCGGGGACTAGCGGGAGTCGTAATGAGCAGTTCTTC. The encoded protein is CASSPGTSGSRNEQFF.

The chain recombines TRBV18 with TRBJ2-5; D is unclear. Trimming pared 2 bases from V and 5 bases from J, leaving 9 bases between. There are 13 residues in the CDR3. Germline CDR1 is KGHSH and CDR2 is LQKENI. Here the CDR3 reads CASSPTNGETQYF. In DNA, the CDR3 is TGTGCCAGCTCACCAACTAATGGGGAGACCCAGTACTTC. Full variable domain (rest looked up from reference TRBV18 and TRBJ2-5): NAGVMQNPRHLVRRRGQEARLRCSPMKGHSHVYWYRQLPEEGLKFMVYLQKENIIDESGMPKERFSAEFPKEGPSILRIQQVVRGDSAAYFCASSPTNGETQYFGPGTRLLVL.

CDR3 bases: TGTGCCAGTAGGTTAGCGGGGGCCTCAAAGAACAATGAGCAGTTCTTC. This encodes CASRLAGASKNNEQFF. V gene TRBV19 combines with J gene TRBJ2-1; the match to TRBD2 covers 9 bases. V lost 6 bases and J lost 5; bases outside the gene matches: 11. The CDR3 has 16 amino acids. Germline V CDR1 and CDR2: LNHDA, SQIVND (reference sequence).

This clone was recorded only once. The rearrangement uses TRBV11-3 and TRBJ2-5; 7 positions agree with TRBD2. Germline values: CDR1 SGHNT, CDR2 YENEEA. The CDR3 has 15 amino acids. Losses at the gene ends were 5 bases for V and 2 bases for J; bases not matched to a gene: 8. This CDR3 is CASSRGLGSQETQYF. DNA for the CDR3: TGTGCCAGCAGCCGAGGACTAGGGTCTCAAGAGACCCAGTACTTC.

The V call is TRBV4-1, the J call TRBJ2-1, with 10 positions matching TRBD2. Germline V gives CDR1 MGHRA, CDR2 YSYEKL. This CDR3 spans 15 amino acids. After removal of 1 base from V and 7 bases from J, the junction contained 4 bases not matched to a gene. CDR3 region: CASSQALAGRNEQFF. CDR3 nucleotide sequence: TGCGCCAGCAGCCAAGCACTAGCGGGGAGGAATGAGCAGTTCTTC.

The chain has TRBV7-9 and TRBJ1-1; tentatively, D is TRBD1 (6 bases). Germline V CDR1 and CDR2: SEHNR, FQNEAQ (reference sequence). Between the trimmed V and J ends, which lost 3 bases and 4 bases, there was a span of 12 bases. CDR3 length: 14 residues. The CDR3 sequence is CASSLTGTGTEAFF. DNA for the CDR3: TGTGCCAGCAGCTTGACAGGAACAGGCACTGAAGCTTTCTTT.